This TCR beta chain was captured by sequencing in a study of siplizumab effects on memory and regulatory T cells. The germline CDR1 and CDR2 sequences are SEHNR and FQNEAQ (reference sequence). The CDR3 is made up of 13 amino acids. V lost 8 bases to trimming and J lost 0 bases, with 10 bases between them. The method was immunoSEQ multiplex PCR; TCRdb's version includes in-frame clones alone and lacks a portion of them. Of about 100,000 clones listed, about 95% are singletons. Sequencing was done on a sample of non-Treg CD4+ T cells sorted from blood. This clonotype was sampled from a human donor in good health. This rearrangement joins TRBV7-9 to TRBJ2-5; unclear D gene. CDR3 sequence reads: CASGTEYQETQYF. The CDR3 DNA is TGTGCCAGCGGAACCGAGTACCAAGAGACCCAGTACTTC.